This TCR beta chain was identified during a study of regulatory T cells in long-lasting Graves disease. Findings and limits, study-wide: Investigators studied peripheral blood only, not thyroid tissue. Persistent cases of Graves' showed reduced TCR diversity relative to newly diagnosed patients.

This clonotype showed up many times. No antigen is known for it. Time point meaning: persistent/refractory GD, antithyroid drugs over 5 years with positive TRAb. Researchers made the TCR library from RNA that was extracted from PBMCs. The diagnosis of Graves' disease used American Thyroid Association guidelines. This CDR3 contains 11 residues. The V segment lost 7 bases and the J segment 7 bases; nucleotides outside the gene matches: 3. Germline CDR1 MDHEN, CDR2 SYDVKM. Investigators prepared the TCR beta libraries by applying iRepertoire HTBI primers and Arm-PCR of CDR3 regions. TCRdb re-called the multiplex PCR reads through MiXCR, storing one row per CDR3 protein. The data contain roughly 450,000 distinct CDR3 sequences, approximately 23% of them singletons.

Material: peripheral blood mononuclear cells (PBMCs), obtained when the disease was refractory, from a patient treated with antithyroid drugs. This TCR was sampled from a female donor with Graves disease. The chain is built from TRBV28 and TRBJ1-2; TRBD1 agrees at 7 bases. The chain's CDR3 is CASKRGRGYTF. CDR3 nucleotides: TGTGCCAGCAAGAGGGGGCGTGGCTACACCTTC.